This T cell receptor beta chain was sequenced during a study of T cell responses to AZD1222 COVID-19 vaccine. With V trimmed by 7 bases and J by 8 bases, 10 bases remained unmatched. The CDR3 spans 13 residues. CDR1 is MNHEY, CDR2 SVGAGI, per germline. TCRdb keeps only in-frame clones here, not all; method: immunoSEQ multiplex PCR. The profile covers approximately 100,000 clones, with 90% appearing a single time and 1% to 1.5% taken by the ten largest. This sample comprised peripheral blood, obtained on day 0 of AZD1222 vaccination. The genes are TRBV6-5 and TRBJ1-2, with 7 nucleotides matching TRBD1. The clonotype comes from an adult in good health. In DNA form, the CDR3 reads TGTGCCAGCACCACAGGGGACGGGGAAGGCTACACCTTC. It specifies CASTTGDGEGYTF.